The present T cell receptor beta chain was sequenced within a study of CD8 T cells in acute hepatitis C reinfection. Using immunoSEQ multiplex PCR, the repertoire was profiled, and TCRdb retains in-frame clones only, with some absent. The profile shows about 38,000 clones, 80% to 90% of them singletons. Time point meaning: naive CD8 control sorted from an acute-time-point sample. V was shortened by 0 bases and J by 6 bases, with 12 bases between the two germline ends. Germline-derived CDR1 and CDR2 are MGHRA and YSYEKL. This CDR3 is 15 amino acids long. V is TRBV4-1 and J is TRBJ2-1; unclear D gene. Sequencing used naive CD8+ T cells from PBMCs. The sequence was collected from a young man with chronic hepatitis C. Here the CDR3 DNA reads TGCGCCAGCAGCCAAGACATCTTTATGTTCAATGAGCAGTTCTTC. Its protein product is CASSQDIFMFNEQFF.